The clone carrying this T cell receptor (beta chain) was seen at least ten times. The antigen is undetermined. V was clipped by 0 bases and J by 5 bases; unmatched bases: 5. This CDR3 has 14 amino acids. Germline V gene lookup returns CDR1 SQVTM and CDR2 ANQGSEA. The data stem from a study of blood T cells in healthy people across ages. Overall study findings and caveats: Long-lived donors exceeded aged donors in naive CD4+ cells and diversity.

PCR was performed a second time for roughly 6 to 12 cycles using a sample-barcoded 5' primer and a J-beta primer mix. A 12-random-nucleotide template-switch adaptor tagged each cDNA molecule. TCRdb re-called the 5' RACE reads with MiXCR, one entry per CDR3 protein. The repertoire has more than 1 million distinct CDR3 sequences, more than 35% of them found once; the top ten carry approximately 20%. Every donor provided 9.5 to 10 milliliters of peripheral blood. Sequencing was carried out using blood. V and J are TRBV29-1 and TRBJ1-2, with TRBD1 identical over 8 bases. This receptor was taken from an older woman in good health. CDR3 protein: CSVEDRGQAYGYTF. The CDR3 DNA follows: TGCAGCGTTGAAGATCGGGGACAGGCATATGGCTACACCTTC.